This T cell receptor (beta chain) was documented in a study of T cells expressing NK-cell markers. In the study overall: Underlying the TCR beta repertoires were sorted CD3+CD56+NKG2C+, CD3+CD56+NKG2C- and CD3+CD56-NKG2C+ T cells. Among the eight sequenced donors, seven tested HCMV-seropositive and one tested seronegative.

Germline V gives CDR1 SGHRS, CDR2 YFSETQ. This CDR3 spans 14 amino acids. The cDNA for TCR beta came from 5'RACE template switching with UMIs. TCRdb reanalyzed the 5' RACE reads, giving one entry per CDR3 protein sequence and no DNA. This sample carries 400,000 to 550,000 distinct CDR3 sequences, with 6% to 9.5% going to the ten biggest clones. Of note for this clonotype: Its antigen is undetermined.

Findings of the study overall: These same clonotypes (in four donors) also led the CD3+CD56-NKG2C+ fraction.

V usage is TRBV5-1 and J usage is TRBJ1-2; there is no DNA to check the TCRdb D call of TRBD1. The sample comprised blood T cells: a sorted CD56 or NKG2C T cell subset, CD4+ or CD8+ T cells, or bulk PBMC T cells (not recorded which). This TCR came from a woman between 18 and 70 years old in good health. This chain's CDR3 is CASSLNRGPYGYTF. Complete variable domain (other parts from reference TRBV5-1 and TRBJ1-2): KAGVTQTPRYLIKTRGQQVTLSCSPISGHRSVSWYQQTPGQGLQFLFEYFSETQRNKGNFPGRFSGRQFSNSRSEMNVSTLELGDSALYLCASSLNRGPYGYTFGSGTRLTVV.